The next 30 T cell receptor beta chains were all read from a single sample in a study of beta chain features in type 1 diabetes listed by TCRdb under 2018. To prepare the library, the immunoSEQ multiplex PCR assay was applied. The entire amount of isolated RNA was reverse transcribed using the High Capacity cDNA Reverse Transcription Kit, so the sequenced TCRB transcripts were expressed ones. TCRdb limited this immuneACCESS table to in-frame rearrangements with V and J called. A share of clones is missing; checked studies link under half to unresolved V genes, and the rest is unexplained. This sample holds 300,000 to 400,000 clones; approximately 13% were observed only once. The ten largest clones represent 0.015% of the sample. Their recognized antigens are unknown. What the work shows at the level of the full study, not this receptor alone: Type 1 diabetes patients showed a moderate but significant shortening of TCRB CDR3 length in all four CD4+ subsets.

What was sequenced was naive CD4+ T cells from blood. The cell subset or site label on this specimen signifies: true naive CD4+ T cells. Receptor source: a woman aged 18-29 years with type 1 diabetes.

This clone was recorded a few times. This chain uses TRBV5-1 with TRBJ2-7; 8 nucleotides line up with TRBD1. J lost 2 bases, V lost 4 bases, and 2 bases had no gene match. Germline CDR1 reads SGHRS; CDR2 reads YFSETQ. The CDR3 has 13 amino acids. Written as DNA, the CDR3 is TGCGCCAGCAGCCGGGACAGGACCTACGAGCAGTACTTC. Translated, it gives CASSRDRTYEQYF. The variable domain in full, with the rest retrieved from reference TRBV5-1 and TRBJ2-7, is KAGVTQTPRYLIKTRGQQVTLSCSPISGHRSVSWYQQTPGQGLQFLFEYFSETQRNKGNFPGRFSGRQFSNSRSEMNVSTLELGDSALYLCASSRDRTYEQYFGPGTRLTVT.

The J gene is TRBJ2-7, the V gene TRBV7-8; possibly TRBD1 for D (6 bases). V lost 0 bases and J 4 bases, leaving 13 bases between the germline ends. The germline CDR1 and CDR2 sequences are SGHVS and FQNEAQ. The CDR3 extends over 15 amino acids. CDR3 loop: CASSLAETGRYEQYV. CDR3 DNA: TGTGCCAGCAGCTTAGCGGAGACAGGCCGTTACGAGCAGTACGTC.

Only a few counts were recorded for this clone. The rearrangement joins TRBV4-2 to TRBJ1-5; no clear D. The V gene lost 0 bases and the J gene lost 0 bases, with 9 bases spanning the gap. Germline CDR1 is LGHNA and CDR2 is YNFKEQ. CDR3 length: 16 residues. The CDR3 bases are TGTGCCAGCAGCCAAGAGGTCAGATATAGCAATCAGCCCCAGCATTTT. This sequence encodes CASSQEVRYSNQPQHF.

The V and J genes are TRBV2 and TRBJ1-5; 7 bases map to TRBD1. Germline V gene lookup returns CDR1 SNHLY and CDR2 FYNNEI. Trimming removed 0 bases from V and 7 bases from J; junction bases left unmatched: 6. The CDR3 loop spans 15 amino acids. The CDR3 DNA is TGTGCCAGCAGTGAAGCCCGAGACAGGGAACAGCCCCAGCATTTT. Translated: CASSEARDREQPQHF.

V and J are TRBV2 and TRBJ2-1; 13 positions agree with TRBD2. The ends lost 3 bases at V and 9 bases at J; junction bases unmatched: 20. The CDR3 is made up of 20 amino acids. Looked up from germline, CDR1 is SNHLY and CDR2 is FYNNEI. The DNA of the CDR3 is TGTGCCAGCAGTGATTATGCGGTTGTAGGGGGGACTAGCGGGAAGGGTGAGCAGTTCTTC. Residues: CASSDYAVVGGTSGKGEQFF.

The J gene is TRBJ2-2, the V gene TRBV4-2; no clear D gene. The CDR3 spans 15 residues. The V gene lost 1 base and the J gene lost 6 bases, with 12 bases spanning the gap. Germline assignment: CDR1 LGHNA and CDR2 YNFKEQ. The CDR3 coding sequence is TGTGCCAGCAGCCAAGTAACCGTAACTCCCGGGGAGCTGTTTTTT. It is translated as CASSQVTVTPGELFF.

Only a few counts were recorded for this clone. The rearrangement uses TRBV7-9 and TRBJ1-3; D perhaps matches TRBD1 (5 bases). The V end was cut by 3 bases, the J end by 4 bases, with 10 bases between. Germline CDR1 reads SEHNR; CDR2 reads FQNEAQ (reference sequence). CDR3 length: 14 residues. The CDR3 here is CASSLTTEGNTIYF. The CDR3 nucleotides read TGTGCCAGCAGCTTGACGACAGAGGGAAACACCATATATTTT.

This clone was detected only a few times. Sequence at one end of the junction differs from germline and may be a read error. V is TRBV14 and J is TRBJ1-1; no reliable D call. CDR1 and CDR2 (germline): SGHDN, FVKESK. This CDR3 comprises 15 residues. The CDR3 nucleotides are TGTGCCAGCAGCCCGAATCTGGGCATAACCGGGCGGGAGATTTTC. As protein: CASSPNLGITGREIF.

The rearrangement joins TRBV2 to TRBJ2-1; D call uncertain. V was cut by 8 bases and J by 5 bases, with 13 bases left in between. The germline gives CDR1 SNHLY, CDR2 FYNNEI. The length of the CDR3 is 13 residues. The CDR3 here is CASLVSPNNEQFF. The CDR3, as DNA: TGTGCCAGCCTGGTAAGCCCTAACAATGAGCAGTTCTTC. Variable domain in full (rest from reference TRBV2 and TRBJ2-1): EPEVTQTPSHQVTQMGQEVILRCVPISNHLYFYWYRQILGQKVEFLVSFYNNEISEKSEIFDDQFSVERPDGSNFTLKIRSTKLEDSAMYFCASLVSPNNEQFFGPGTRLTVL.

CDR3 nucleotide sequence: TGTGCCAGCAGCGCCCCTACTAGCGGGAAATACAATGAGCAGTTCTTC. It encodes CASSAPTSGKYNEQFF. The chain uses TRBV9 and TRBJ2-1; the match to TRBD2 covers 10 bases. Per the germline V gene, CDR1 is SGDLS and CDR2 is YYNGEE. The CDR3 covers 16 residues. V was clipped by 3 bases and J by 4 bases; unmatched bases: 7.

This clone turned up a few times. CDR3 sequence: CASGGLRETQYF. The CDR3 nucleotides read TGTGCCAGTGGAGGTCTTAGAGAGACCCAGTACTTC. The chain is built from TRBV19 and TRBJ2-5; D may be TRBD2 (5 bases). Germline V gene lookup returns CDR1 LNHDA and CDR2 SQIVND (reference sequence). The CDR3 extends over 12 amino acids. Trimming stripped 8 bases from V and 4 bases from J, with 11 bases between.

CDR3 in DNA: TGTGCCAGCAGCTCCCCTTGGGGGGGTCGGATGAACACTGAAGCTTTCTTT. This encodes CASSSPWGGRMNTEAFF. This rearrangement joins TRBV7-9 to TRBJ1-1; tentatively, D is TRBD1 (5 bases). Trimming took off 4 bases at V and 0 bases at J, with 18 bases between the two ends. From germline, CDR1 is SEHNR and CDR2 FQNEAQ (reference sequence). This CDR3 spans 17 amino acids.

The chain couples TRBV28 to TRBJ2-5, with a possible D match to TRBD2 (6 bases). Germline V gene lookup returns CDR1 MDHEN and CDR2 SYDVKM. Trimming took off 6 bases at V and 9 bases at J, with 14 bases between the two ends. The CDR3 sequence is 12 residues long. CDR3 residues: CASRTPPGAQYF. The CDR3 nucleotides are TGTGCCAGCAGGACGCCTCCGGGAGCCCAGTACTTC.

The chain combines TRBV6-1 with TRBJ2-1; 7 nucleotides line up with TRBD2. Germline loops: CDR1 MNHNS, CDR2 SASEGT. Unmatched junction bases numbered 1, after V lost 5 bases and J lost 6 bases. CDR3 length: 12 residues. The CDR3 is CASSPSGNEQFF. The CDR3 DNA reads TGTGCCAGCAGTCCTAGCGGCAATGAGCAGTTCTTC.

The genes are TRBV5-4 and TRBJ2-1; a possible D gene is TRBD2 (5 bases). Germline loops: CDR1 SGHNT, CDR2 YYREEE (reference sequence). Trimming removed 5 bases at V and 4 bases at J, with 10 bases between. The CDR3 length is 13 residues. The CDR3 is CASRRAEYNEQFF. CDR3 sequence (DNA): TGTGCCAGCAGGAGGGCCGAATACAATGAGCAGTTCTTC.

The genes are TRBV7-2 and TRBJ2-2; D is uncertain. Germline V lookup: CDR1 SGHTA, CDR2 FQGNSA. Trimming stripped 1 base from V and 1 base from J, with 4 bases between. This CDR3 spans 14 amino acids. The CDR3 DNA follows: TGTGCCAGCAGCTTAGGACTGAACACCGGGGAGCTGTTTTTT. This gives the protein CASSLGLNTGELFF.

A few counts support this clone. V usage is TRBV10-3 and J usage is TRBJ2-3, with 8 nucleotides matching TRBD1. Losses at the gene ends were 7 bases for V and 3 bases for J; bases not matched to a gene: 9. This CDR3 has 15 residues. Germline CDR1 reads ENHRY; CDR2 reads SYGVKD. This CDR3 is CAINRQGLITDTQYF. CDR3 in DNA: TGTGCCATCAACAGACAGGGGTTGATTACAGATACGCAGTATTTT.

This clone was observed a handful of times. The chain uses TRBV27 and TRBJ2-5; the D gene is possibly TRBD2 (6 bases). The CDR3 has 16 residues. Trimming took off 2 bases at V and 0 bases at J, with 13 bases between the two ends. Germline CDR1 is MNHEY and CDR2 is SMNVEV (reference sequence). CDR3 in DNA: TGTGCCAGCAGTTTAGGGTCGGGGGTGTACCAAGAGACCCAGTACTTC. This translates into CASSLGSGVYQETQYF.

CDR3 in DNA: TGTGCCAGCAGTTACATATACAATGAGCAGTTCTTC. Translated, it gives CASSYIYNEQFF. The V and J genes are TRBV6-6 and TRBJ2-1; D is undetermined. Germline CDR1 and CDR2: MNHNY and SVGAGI (reference sequence). The CDR3 is 12 amino acids. The germline V and J ends were trimmed by 2 bases and 4 bases, with 3 bases remaining between them.

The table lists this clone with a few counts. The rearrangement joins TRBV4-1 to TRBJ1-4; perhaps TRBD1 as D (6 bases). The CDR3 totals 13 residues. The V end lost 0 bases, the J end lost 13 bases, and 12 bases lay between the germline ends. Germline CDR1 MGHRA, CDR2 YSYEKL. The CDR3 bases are TGCGCCAGCAGCCAAGATGGGGGGGCGAGACTGTTTTTT. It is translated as CASSQDGGARLFF.

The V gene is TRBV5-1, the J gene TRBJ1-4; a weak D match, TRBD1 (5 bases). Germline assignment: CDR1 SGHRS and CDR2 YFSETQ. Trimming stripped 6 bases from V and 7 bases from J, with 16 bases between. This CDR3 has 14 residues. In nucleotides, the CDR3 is TGCGCCAGCACAGTCCGTGACGGGGGTGAAAAACTGTTTTTT. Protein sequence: CASTVRDGGEKLFF.

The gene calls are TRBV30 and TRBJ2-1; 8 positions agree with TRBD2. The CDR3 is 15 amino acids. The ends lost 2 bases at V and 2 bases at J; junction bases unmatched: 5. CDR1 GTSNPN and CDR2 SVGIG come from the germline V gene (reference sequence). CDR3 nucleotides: TGTGCCTGGAGTAAAGCGGGAGTACCCTACAATGAGCAGTTCTTC. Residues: CAWSKAGVPYNEQFF.

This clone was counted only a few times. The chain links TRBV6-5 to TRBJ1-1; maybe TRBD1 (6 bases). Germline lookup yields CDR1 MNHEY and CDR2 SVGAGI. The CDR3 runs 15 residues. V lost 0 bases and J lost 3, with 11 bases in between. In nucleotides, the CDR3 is TGTGCCAGCAGTTACTCTGGACAGACCTACACTGAAGCTTTCTTT. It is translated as CASSYSGQTYTEAFF.

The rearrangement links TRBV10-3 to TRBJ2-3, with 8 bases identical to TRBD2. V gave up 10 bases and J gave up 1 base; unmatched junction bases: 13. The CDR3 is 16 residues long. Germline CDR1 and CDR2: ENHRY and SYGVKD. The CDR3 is CATQNTGTRGTDTQYF. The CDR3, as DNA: TGTGCCACCCAAAACACCGGGACTAGGGGCACAGATACGCAGTATTTT.

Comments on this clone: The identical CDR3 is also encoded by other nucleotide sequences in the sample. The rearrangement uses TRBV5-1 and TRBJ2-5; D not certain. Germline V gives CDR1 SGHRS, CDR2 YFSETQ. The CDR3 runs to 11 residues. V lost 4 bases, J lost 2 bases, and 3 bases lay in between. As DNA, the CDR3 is TGCGCCAGCAGCCAGCAAGAGACCCAGTACTTC. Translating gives CASSQQETQYF. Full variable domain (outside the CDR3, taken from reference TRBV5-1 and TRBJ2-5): KAGVTQTPRYLIKTRGQQVTLSCSPISGHRSVSWYQQTPGQGLQFLFEYFSETQRNKGNFPGRFSGRQFSNSRSEMNVSTLELGDSALYLCASSQQETQYFGPGTRLLVL.

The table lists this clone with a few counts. The CDR3 nucleotides are TGTGCCTGGAGTGGTGGGGCGTTCAATCAGCCCCAGCATTTT. This gives the protein CAWSGGAFNQPQHF. The rearrangement joins TRBV30 to TRBJ1-5; TRBD1 might be the D (5 bases). V was shortened by 1 base and J by 3 bases, with 10 bases between the two germline ends. This CDR3 is built from 14 residues. Germline CDR1 is GTSNPN and CDR2 is SVGIG (reference sequence).

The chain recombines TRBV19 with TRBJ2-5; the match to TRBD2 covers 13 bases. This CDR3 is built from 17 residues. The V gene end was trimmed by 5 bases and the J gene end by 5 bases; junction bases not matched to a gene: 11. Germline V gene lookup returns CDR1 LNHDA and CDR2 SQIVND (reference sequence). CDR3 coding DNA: TGTGCCAGTAGTGTCGGGACTAGCGGGGCCGCCAGGGAGACCCAGTACTTC. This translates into CASSVGTSGAARETQYF. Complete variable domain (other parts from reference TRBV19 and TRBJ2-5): DGGITQSPKYLFRKEGQNVTLSCEQNLNHDAMYWYRQDPGQGLRLIYYSQIVNDFQKGDIAEGYSVSREKKESFPLTVTSAQKNPTAFYLCASSVGTSGAARETQYFGPGTRLLVL.

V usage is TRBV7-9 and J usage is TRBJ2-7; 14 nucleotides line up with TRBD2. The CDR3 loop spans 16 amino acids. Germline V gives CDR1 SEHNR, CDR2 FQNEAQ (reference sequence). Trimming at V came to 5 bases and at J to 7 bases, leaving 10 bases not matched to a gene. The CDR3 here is CASSKPGLAGAGEQYF. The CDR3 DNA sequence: TGTGCCAGCAGCAAACCGGGACTAGCGGGAGCAGGAGAGCAGTACTTC.

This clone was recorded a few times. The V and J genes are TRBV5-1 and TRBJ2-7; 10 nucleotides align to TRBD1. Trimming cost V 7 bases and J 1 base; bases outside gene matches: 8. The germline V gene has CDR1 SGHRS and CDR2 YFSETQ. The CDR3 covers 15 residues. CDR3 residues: CASSPTGGYSYEQYF. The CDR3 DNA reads TGCGCCAGCTCCCCGACAGGGGGCTATTCCTACGAGCAGTACTTC.

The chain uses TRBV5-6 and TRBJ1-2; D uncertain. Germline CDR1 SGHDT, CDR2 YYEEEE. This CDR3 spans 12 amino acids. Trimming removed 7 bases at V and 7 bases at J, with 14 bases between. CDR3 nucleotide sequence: TGTGCCAGCGCCCATCGGGAGGGTGGCTACACCTTC. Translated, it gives CASAHREGGYTF.